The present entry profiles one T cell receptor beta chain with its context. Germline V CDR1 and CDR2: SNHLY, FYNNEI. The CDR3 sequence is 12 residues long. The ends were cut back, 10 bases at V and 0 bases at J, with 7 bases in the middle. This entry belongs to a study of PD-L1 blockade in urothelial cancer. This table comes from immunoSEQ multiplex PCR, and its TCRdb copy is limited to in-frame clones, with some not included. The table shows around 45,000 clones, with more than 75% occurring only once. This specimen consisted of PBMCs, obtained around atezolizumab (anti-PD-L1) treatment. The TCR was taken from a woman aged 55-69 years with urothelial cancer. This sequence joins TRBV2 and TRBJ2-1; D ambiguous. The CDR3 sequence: CATSGSYNEQFF. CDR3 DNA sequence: TGTGCCACTTCGGGCTCCTACAATGAGCAGTTCTTC. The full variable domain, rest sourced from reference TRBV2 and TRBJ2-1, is EPEVTQTPSHQVTQMGQEVILRCVPISNHLYFYWYRQILGQKVEFLVSFYNNEISEKSEIFDDQFSVERPDGSNFTLKIRSTKLEDSAMYFCATSGSYNEQFFGPGTRLTVL.